This T cell receptor (beta chain) is from a study of CD8 T cells in ankylosing spondylitis. This clonotype was seen many times. Its antigen is as yet unknown. TCRdb used MiXCR to reprocess the 5' RACE reads, holding one entry per CDR3 protein. The data show about 240,000 distinct CDR3 sequences, 8% to 9.5% seen once. CDR1 and CDR2 from the germline V gene are LGHNA and YNFKEQ. The length of the CDR3 is 15 residues. Trimming pared 0 bases from V and 8 bases from J, leaving 14 bases between. Study results and limitations: Apparently characteristic of ankylosing spondylitis blood was a TCR beta motif (about 8 highly homologous variants). Matched ankylosing spondylitis synovial fluid reportedly contained a significantly enriched population of disease-linked clones.

The receptor was isolated from a male donor with ankylosing spondylitis or in good health (not recorded which). Sequencing was performed on blood, either unsorted or a sorted T cell fraction (not recorded which). The chain employs TRBV4-2 and TRBJ1-3; unclear D gene. The CDR3 DNA follows: TGTGCCAGCAGCCAAGAGGCGGGCGGGGTTGACACCATATATTTT. Translating gives CASSQEAGGVDTIYF.